Each of the 14 T cell receptor beta chains below was sequenced from the same sample in a study of blood T cell repertoires in COVID-19. Measured with immunoSEQ multiplex PCR; TCRdb has only the in-frame clones, and not every one. Among about 160,000 clones listed, 75% to 80% were seen once. Material: peripheral blood. The receptors originated from a woman older than 75 with acute or convalescent COVID-19.

The rearrangement joins TRBV30 to TRBJ1-5; possibly TRBD1 for D (5 bases). The CDR3 is 11 amino acids. CDR1 and CDR2 from the germline V gene are GTSNPN and SVGIG (reference sequence). Trimming stripped 5 bases from V and 5 bases from J, with 7 bases between. CDR3 bases: TGTGCCTGGGGGGCGGATCAGCCCCAGCATTTT. It is translated as CAWGADQPQHF.

V and J are TRBV5-4 and TRBJ1-1; a possible D gene is TRBD1 (6 bases). CDR1 SGHNT and CDR2 YYREEE come from the germline V gene (reference sequence). V lost 4 bases to trimming and J lost 3 bases, with 10 bases between them. This CDR3 comprises 13 residues. CDR3 in amino acids: CASSAGVDTEAFF. The CDR3 DNA sequence: TGTGCCAGCAGCGCAGGGGTAGACACTGAAGCTTTCTTT. The whole variable domain, filled in from reference TRBV5-4 and TRBJ1-1, reads ETGVTQSPTHLIKTRGQQVTLRCSSQSGHNTVSWYQQALGQGPQFIFQYYREEENGRGNFPPRFSGLQFPNYSSELNVNALELDDSALYLCASSAGVDTEAFFGQGTRLTVV.

The V gene is TRBV15, the J gene TRBJ1-1; D might be TRBD1 (5 bases). Trimming stripped 0 bases from V and 3 bases from J, with 5 bases between. The germline V gene encodes CDR1 LNHNV and CDR2 YYDKDF (reference sequence). This CDR3 contains 13 residues. The CDR3 nucleotides read TGTGCCACCAGCAGAGAAGGGGACACTGAAGCTTTCTTT. It specifies CATSREGDTEAFF.

This clone was recorded only once. The chain couples TRBV2 to TRBJ1-4; D not certain. CDR1 is SNHLY and CDR2 is FYNNEI in the germline V gene. CDR3 length: 15 amino acids. Trimming removed 7 bases at V and 10 bases at J, with 22 bases between. CDR3 region: CASKTGSPEMGKLFF. The CDR3 nucleotides read TGTGCCAGCAAAACGGGGTCCCCGGAGATGGGAAAACTGTTTTTT.

The chain employs TRBV28 and TRBJ1-2, with D uncertain. This CDR3 is 11 amino acids long. CDR1 is MDHEN and CDR2 is SYDVKM in the germline V gene. CDR3 sequence reads: CASTKSYGYTF. The CDR3 bases are TGTGCATCGACAAAAAGCTATGGCTACACCTTC.

The chain joins TRBV28 to TRBJ2-5; possible D gene TRBD2, 6 bases. Germline V lookup: CDR1 MDHEN, CDR2 SYDVKM. V gave up 6 bases and J gave up 1 base, with 9 bases separating them. The CDR3 extends over 13 amino acids. CDR3 sequence reads: CASRTRGQETQYF. CDR3 coding DNA: TGTGCCAGCAGGACGCGGGGCCAAGAGACCCAGTACTTC. Drawing the rest from reference TRBV28 and TRBJ2-5, the complete variable domain is DVKVTQSSRYLVKRTGEKVFLECVQDMDHENMFWYRQDPGLGLRLIYFSYDVKMKEKGDIPEGYSVSREKKERFSLILESASTNQTSMYLCASRTRGQETQYFGPGTRLLVL.

The rearrangement links TRBV12-5 to TRBJ1-1; 8 bases agree with TRBD1. The CDR3 runs 14 residues. The V and J ends lost 6 bases and 3 bases, in that order; junction bases with no gene match: 6. Germline assignment: CDR1 LGHNT and CDR2 FRNRAP. The CDR3 bases are TGTGCTAGTGGACCAGGGGGCGCGGACACTGAAGCTTTCTTT. This encodes CASGPGGADTEAFF. The full variable domain, in which reference TRBV12-5 and TRBJ1-1 provide the parts outside the CDR3, is DARVTQTPRHKVTEMGQEVTMRCQPILGHNTVFWYRQTMMQGLELLAYFRNRAPLDDSGMPKDRFSAEMPDATLATLKIQPSEPRDSAVYFCASGPGGADTEAFFGQGTRLTVV.

The chain combines TRBV7-9 with TRBJ2-7, with 8 nucleotides matching TRBD1. CDR1 and CDR2 from the germline V gene are SEHNR and FQNEAQ (reference sequence). CDR3 length equals 15 residues. With 3 bases clipped from V and 5 bases from J, the junction kept 9 bases outside the gene matches. The CDR3 protein is CASSLTAGGRDEQYF. DNA for the CDR3: TGTGCCAGCAGCTTGACGGCAGGGGGCCGGGACGAGCAGTACTTC.

V usage is TRBV11-3 and J usage is TRBJ1-4, with D perhaps TRBD1 (6 bases). V was clipped by 3 bases and J by 1 base, with 15 bases between them. Germline CDR1 is SGHNT and CDR2 is YENEEA. The CDR3 length is 17 residues. The CDR3 DNA reads TGTGCCAGCAGCTTCGGGGGGCCTGTCAGAACTAATGAAAAACTGTTTTTT. Its translation is CASSFGGPVRTNEKLFF.

There are a few counts of this clone. J is TRBJ2-1 and V is TRBV27; D perhaps matches TRBD2 (5 bases). The V gene's germline CDR1 is MNHEY and CDR2 SMNVEV (reference sequence). The V and J ends lost 9 bases and 4 bases respectively, with 13 bases between them. This CDR3 contains 13 residues. CDR3 loop: CASRSGPYNEQFF. CDR3 DNA: TGTGCCAGTCGAAGCGGCCCATACAATGAGCAGTTCTTC.

The chain recombines TRBV9 with TRBJ1-3, with 7 bases aligning to TRBD1. Germline V CDR1 and CDR2: SGDLS, YYNGEE. The CDR3 runs 16 residues. The junction had 8 bases not matched to a gene; V was cut back by 4 bases and J by 1 base. CDR3 bases: TGTGCCAGCAGCCCTCGACAGGGTTTTTCTGGAAACACCATATATTTT. Its translation is CASSPRQGFSGNTIYF.

Concerning this clone: The germline gene is not matched at one end of the junction; a read error may be the cause. V is TRBV6-5 and J is TRBJ1-1; possible D gene TRBD1, 5 bases. Germline V gene lookup returns CDR1 MNHEY and CDR2 SVGAGI. The CDR3 spans 16 residues. In nucleotides, the CDR3 is TGTGCCAGCACTTACTACGGCCGGGGGACTAACACTGAAGCTTTCTTT. This sequence encodes CASTYYGRGTNTEAFF.

The chain combines TRBV4-1 with TRBJ1-2; tentatively, D is TRBD1 (5 bases). Looked up from germline, CDR1 is MGHRA and CDR2 is YSYEKL. V lost 3 bases and J lost 7, with 12 bases in between. CDR3 length equals 13 residues. CDR3 sequence (DNA): TGCGCCAGCAGCCAGGGGCAGGGAGGTGGCTACACCTTC. This encodes CASSQGQGGGYTF.

The gene calls are TRBV5-8 and TRBJ2-5; 9 bases agree with TRBD2. Germline CDR1 SGHTS, CDR2 YDEGEE. The CDR3 loop spans 16 amino acids. Trimming removed 4 bases from V and 5 bases from J; junction bases left unmatched: 12. The CDR3 nucleotides are TGTGCCAGCAGCGCCGTAGGGCGGGAGGGCCGGGAGACCCAGTACTTC. Residues: CASSAVGREGRETQYF.